This entry lists 2 T cell receptor beta chains sequenced from one sample in a study of regulatory T cells in long-lasting Graves disease. Documented time point: persistent/refractory GD, antithyroid drugs over 5 years with positive TRAb. PBMCs were the source of the RNA used for TCR sequencing. The TCR beta library used iRepertoire HTBI primers with Arm-PCR amplification of CDR3. One entry per CDR3 protein results from TCRdb running MiXCR on the multiplex PCR reads. The sample shows about 400,000 distinct CDR3 sequences, around 21% of them seen only once. The sample here was peripheral blood mononuclear cells (PBMCs), taken when the disease was refractory, from a patient treated with antithyroid drugs. These receptors all come from a female donor with Graves disease.

This clonotype was counted only a few times. The chain couples TRBV29-1 to TRBJ2-7, with D tentatively TRBD2 (5 bases). V was pared by 6 bases and J by 3 bases, with 18 bases between. The V gene's germline CDR1 is SQVTM and CDR2 ANQGSEA. The CDR3 covers 14 residues. CDR3: CSVFGILGGYEQYF. DNA of the CDR3: TGCAGCGTCTTCGGGATCCTAGGCGGCTACGAGCAGTACTTC.

In this sample, this clonotype turned up a few times. J is TRBJ2-7 and V is TRBV30, with D possibly TRBD2 on 5 matching bases. V lost 4 bases, J lost 5 bases, and 9 bases lay in between. Germline CDR1 GTSNPN, CDR2 SVGIG (reference sequence). The CDR3 consists of 11 residues. The CDR3 reads CAWNRDHEQYF. CDR3 DNA sequence: TGTGCCTGGAACCGGGATCACGAGCAGTACTTC. Based on the CDR3 plus reference TRBV30 and TRBJ2-7, the full variable domain is SQTIHQWPATLVQPVGSPLSLECTVEGTSNPNLYWYRQAAGRGLQLLFYSVGIGQISSEVPQNLSASRPQDRQFILSSKKLLLSDSGFYLCAWNRDHEQYFGPGTRLTVT.